This T cell receptor (beta chain) was identified in a study of T-cell reconstitution after alpha-beta-depleted transplantation in children. Trimming stripped 6 bases from V and 2 bases from J, with 8 bases between. The germline gives CDR1 SEHNR, CDR2 FQNEAQ (reference sequence). The CDR3 sequence is 13 residues long. This clonotype was seen repeatedly, ten times or more. It was with unique molecular identifiers that the TCRbeta library was prepared. TCRdb analysed the PCR reads with MiXCR anew, one entry per CDR3 protein. The sample records approximately 270,000 distinct CDR3 sequences, 9.9% being singletons.

The TCR was taken from a human donor who donated a stem cell graft to a child with SCID. The sequencing here drew on PBMCs from the stem cell graft donor, taken from the stem cell graft. This chain connects TRBV7-9 to TRBJ2-1; the D is unclear. The CDR3 DNA is TGTGCCAGCAGGGTAGCCACCTACAATGAGCAGTTCTTC. Its translation is CASRVATYNEQFF. Using reference TRBV7-9 and TRBJ2-1 for the parts outside the CDR3, the full variable domain is DTGVSQNPRHKITKRGQNVTFRCDPISEHNRLYWYRQTLGQGPEFLTYFQNEAQLEKSRLLSDRFSAERPKGSFSTLEIQRTEQGDSAMYLCASRVATYNEQFFGPGTRLTVL.